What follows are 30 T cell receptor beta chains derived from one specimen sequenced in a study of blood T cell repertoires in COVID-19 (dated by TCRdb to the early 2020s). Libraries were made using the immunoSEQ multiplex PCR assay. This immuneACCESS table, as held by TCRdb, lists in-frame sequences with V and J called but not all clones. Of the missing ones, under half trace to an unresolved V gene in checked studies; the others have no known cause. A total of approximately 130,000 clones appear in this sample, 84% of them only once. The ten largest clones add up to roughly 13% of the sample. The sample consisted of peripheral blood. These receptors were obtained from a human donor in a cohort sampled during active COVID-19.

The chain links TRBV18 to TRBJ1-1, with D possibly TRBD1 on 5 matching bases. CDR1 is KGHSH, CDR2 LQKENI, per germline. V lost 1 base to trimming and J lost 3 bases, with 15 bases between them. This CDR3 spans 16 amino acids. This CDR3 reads CASSPLGPGGDTEAFF. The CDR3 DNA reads TGTGCCAGCTCACCACTAGGACCCGGGGGGGACACTGAAGCTTTCTTT.

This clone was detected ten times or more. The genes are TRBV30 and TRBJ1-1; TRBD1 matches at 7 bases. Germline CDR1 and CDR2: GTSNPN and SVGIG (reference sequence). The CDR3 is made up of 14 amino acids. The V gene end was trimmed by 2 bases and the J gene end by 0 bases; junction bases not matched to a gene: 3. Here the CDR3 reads CAWSRQGMNTEAFF. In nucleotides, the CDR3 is TGTGCCTGGAGTCGACAGGGCATGAACACTGAAGCTTTCTTT.

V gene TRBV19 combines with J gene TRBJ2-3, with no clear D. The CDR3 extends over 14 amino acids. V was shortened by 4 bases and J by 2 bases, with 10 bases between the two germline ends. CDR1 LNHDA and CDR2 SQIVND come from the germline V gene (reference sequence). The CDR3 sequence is CASSTPGTTDTQYF. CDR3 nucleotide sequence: TGTGCCAGTAGTACCCCGGGTACCACAGATACGCAGTATTTT.

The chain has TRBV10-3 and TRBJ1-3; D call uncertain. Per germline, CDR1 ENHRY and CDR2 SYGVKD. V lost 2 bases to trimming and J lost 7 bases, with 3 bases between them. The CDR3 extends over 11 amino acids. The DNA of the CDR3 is TGTGCCATCAGTGAGCGGAACACCATATATTTT. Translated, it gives CAISERNTIYF.

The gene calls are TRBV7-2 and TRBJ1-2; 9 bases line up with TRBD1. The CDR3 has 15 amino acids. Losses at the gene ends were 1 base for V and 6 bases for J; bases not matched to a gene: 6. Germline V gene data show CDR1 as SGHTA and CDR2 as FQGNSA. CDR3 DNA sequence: TGTGCCAGCAGCTTAGGTGGGACAGGGAGCCATGGCTACACCTTC. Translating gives CASSLGGTGSHGYTF.

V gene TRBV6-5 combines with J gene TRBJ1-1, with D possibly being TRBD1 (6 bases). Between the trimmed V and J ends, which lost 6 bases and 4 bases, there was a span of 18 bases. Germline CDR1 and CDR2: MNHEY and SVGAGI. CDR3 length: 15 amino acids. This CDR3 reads CASRVGAGVRTEAFF. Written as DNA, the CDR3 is TGTGCCAGCAGAGTCGGGGCAGGGGTTCGCACTGAAGCTTTCTTT.

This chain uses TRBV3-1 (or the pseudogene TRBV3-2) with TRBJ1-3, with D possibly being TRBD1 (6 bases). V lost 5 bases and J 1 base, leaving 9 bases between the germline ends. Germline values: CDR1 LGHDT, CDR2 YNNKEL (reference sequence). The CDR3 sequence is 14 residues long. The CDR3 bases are TGTGCCAGCAGCTGGCAGGGGTCTGGAAACACCATATATTTT. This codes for CASSWQGSGNTIYF.

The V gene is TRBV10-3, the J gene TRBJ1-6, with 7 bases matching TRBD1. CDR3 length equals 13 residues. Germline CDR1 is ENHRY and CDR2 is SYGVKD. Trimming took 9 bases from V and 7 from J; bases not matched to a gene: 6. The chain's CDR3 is CAMRRGLNSPLHF. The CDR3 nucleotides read TGTGCCATGCGCAGGGGGTTAAATTCACCCCTCCACTTT.

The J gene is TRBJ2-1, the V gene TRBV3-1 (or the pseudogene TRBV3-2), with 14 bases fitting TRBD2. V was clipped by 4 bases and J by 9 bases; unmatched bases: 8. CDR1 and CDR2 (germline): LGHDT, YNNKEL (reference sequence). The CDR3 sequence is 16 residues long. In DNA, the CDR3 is TGTGCCAGCAGCCTCGGGACTAGCGGGGGCCAAGGTGAGCAGTTCTTC. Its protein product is CASSLGTSGGQGEQFF.

CDR3 sequence reads: CASSWVGQEETQYF. CDR3 DNA: TGCGCCAGCAGCTGGGTCGGACAGGAAGAGACCCAGTACTTC. The V and J genes are TRBV5-1 and TRBJ2-5; 7 nucleotides agree with TRBD1. Germline V CDR1 and CDR2: SGHRS, YFSETQ. The CDR3 loop spans 14 amino acids. V trimming: 3 bases; J trimming: 3 bases; junction bases outside the gene matches: 5.

CDR3 nucleotide sequence: TGTGCCAGCAGTTACTCTTGGGCAGGGGGAAACGAGCAGTACTTC. Protein product: CASSYSWAGGNEQYF. J is TRBJ2-7 and V is TRBV6-5; 7 bases are a match to TRBD1. V lost 0 bases to trimming and J lost 5 bases; unmatched junction nucleotides: 7. The length of the CDR3 is 15 residues. Germline V gives CDR1 MNHEY, CDR2 SVGAGI.

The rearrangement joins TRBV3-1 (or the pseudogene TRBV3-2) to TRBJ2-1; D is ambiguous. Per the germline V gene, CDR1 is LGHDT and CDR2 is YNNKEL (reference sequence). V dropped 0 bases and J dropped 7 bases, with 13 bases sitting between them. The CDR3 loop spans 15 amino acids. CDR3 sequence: CASSQDGLPGNEQFF. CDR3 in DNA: TGTGCCAGCAGCCAAGATGGTCTTCCGGGTAATGAGCAGTTCTTC.

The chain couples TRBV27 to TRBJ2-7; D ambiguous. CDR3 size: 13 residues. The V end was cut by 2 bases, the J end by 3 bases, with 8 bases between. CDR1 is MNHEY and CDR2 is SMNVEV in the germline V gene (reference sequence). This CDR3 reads CASSLSPYYEQYF. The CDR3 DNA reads TGTGCCAGCAGTTTAAGCCCGTACTACGAGCAGTACTTC.

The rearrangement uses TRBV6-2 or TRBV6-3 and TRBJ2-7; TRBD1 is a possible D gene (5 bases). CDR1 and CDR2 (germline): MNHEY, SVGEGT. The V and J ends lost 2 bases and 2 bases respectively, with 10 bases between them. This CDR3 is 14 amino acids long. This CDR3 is CASSYPGSTYEQYF. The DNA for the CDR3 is TGTGCCAGCAGTTACCCAGGGTCCACCTACGAGCAGTACTTC.

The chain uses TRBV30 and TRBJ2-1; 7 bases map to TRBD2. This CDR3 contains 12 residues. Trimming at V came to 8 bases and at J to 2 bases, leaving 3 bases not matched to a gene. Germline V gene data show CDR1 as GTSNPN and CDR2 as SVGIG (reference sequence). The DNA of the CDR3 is TGTGCCCGCGGGACTACCTACAATGAGCAGTTCTTC. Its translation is CARGTTYNEQFF.

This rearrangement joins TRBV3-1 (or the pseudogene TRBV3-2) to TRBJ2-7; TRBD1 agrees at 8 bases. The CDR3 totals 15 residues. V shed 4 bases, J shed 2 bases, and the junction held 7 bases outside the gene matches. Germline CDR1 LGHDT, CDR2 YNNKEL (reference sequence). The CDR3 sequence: CASSLYGQGAYEQYF. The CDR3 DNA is TGTGCCAGCAGCCTATACGGACAGGGCGCCTACGAGCAGTACTTC.

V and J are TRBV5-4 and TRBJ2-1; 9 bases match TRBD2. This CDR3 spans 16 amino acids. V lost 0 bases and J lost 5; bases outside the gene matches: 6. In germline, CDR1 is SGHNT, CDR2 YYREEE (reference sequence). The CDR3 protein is CASSLGGASGDNEQFF. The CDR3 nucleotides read TGTGCCAGCAGCTTGGGGGGGGCTAGCGGGGACAATGAGCAGTTCTTC.

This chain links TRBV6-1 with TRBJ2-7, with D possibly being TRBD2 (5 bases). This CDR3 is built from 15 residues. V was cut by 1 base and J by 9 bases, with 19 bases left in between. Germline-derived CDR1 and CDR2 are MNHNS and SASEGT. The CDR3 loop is CASSEVRAPMVRQYF. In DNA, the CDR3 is TGTGCCAGCAGTGAAGTGCGGGCTCCAATGGTTCGGCAGTACTTC.

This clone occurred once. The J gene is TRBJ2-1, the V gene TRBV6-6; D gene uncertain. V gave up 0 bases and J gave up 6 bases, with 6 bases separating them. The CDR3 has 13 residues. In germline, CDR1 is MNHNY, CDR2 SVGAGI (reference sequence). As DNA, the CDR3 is TGTGCCAGCAGTTACTCGAAAGCCAATGAGCAGTTCTTC. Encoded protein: CASSYSKANEQFF.

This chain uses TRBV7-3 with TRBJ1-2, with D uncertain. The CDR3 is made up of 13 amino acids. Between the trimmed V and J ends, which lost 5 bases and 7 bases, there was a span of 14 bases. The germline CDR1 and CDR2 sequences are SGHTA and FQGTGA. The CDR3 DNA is TGTGCCAGCAGCCGGGGAGGTGGTTCTGGCTACACCTTC. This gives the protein CASSRGGGSGYTF.

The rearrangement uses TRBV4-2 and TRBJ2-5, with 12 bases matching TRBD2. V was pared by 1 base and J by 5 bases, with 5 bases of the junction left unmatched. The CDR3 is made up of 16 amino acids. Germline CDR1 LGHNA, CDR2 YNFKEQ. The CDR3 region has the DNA TGTGCCAGCAGCCAAGGGACTAGCGGGGTGGGTGAGACCCAGTACTTC. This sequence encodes CASSQGTSGVGETQYF.

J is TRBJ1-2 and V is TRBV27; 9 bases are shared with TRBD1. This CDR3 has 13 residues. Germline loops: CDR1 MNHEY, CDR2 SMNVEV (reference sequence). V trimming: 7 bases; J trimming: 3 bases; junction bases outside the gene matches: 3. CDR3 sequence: CASTGQGYYGYTF. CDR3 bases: TGTGCCAGCACCGGACAGGGGTACTATGGCTACACCTTC.

CDR3 loop: CASSLHLGDGTEAFF. The DNA of the CDR3 is TGCGCCAGCAGCTTGCATTTGGGAGATGGCACTGAAGCTTTCTTT. The V call is TRBV5-1, the J call TRBJ1-1; D gene uncertain. This CDR3 is built from 15 residues. In germline, CDR1 is SGHRS, CDR2 YFSETQ. The germline V and J ends were trimmed by 1 base and 4 bases, with 14 bases remaining between them.

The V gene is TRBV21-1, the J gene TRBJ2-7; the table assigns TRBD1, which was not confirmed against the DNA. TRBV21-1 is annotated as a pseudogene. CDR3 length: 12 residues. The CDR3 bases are TGTGCCAGCAGCGAGACAGGGAGTGAGCAGTACTTC. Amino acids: CASSETGSEQYF.

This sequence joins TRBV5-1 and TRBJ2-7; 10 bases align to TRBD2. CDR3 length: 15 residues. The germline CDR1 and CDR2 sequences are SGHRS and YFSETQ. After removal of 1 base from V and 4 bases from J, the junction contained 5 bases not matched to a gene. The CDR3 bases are TGCGCCAGCAGCTTGCGTCTAGCGGGGGCGTACGAGCAGTACTTC. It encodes CASSLRLAGAYEQYF.

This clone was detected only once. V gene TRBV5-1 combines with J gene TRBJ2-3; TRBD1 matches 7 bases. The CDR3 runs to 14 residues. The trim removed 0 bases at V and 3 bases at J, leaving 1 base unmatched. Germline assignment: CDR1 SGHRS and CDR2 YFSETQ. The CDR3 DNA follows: TGCGCCAGCAGCTTGGACAGGGGAACAGATACGCAGTATTTT. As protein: CASSLDRGTDTQYF.

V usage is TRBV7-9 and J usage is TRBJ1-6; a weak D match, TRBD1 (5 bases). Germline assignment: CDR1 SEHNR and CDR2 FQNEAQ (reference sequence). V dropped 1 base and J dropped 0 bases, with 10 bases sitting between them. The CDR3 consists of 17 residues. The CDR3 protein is CASSLGRGGSYNSPLHF. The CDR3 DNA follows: TGTGCCAGCAGCTTAGGTCGGGGGGGCTCCTATAATTCACCCCTCCACTTT.

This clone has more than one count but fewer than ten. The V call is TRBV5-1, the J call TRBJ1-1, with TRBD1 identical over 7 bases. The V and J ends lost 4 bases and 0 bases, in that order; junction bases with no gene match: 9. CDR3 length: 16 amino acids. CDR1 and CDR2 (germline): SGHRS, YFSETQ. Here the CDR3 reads CASSPQGSIVNTEAFF. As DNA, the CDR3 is TGCGCCAGCAGCCCACAGGGGAGTATCGTGAACACTGAAGCTTTCTTT.

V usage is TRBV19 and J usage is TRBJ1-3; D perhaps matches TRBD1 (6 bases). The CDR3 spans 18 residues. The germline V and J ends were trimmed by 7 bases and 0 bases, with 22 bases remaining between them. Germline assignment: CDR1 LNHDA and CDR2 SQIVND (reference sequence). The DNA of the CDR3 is TGTGCCAGTACCGACGGGGCACACAGGGTCAGCTCTGGAAACACCATATATTTT. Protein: CASTDGAHRVSSGNTIYF.

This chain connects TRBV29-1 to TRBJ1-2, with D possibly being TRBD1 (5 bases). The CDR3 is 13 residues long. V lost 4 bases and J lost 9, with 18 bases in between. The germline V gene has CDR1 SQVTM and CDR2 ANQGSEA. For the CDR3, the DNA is TGCAGCGTTGCGACCTCAGGGACTTCGAGCTACACCTTC. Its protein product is CSVATSGTSSYTF. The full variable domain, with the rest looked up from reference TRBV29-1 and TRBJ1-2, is SAVISQKPSRDICQRGTSLTIQCQVDSQVTMMFWYRQQPGQSLTLIATANQGSEATYESGFVIDKFPISRPNLTFSTLTVSNMSPEDSSIYLCSVATSGTSSYTFGSGTRLTVV.